This T cell receptor beta chain is drawn from a study of control samples from healthy donors and cancer patients. Profiling relied on immunoSEQ multiplex PCR, and the TCRdb table lists in-frame clones only, not all of them. The sample has roughly 76,000 clones, over 85% seen once. Trimming took 4 bases from V and 2 from J, leaving 20 bases between them. Germline lookup yields CDR1 SGHAT and CDR2 FQNNGV. The CDR3 is 17 amino acids. The source material was PBMCs. This TCR came from a woman aged 40 to 49 with lung cancer. This chain connects TRBV11-2 to TRBJ1-2; D is perhaps TRBD1 (5 bases). The CDR3 sequence: CASSSVQGHIINYGYTF. In DNA, the CDR3 is TGTGCCAGCAGCTCCGTTCAAGGACACATCATAAACTATGGCTACACCTTC.